The 3 T cell receptor beta chains below all came from one sample that was sequenced in a study of shared clonotypes between healthy human individuals. Measured with immunoSEQ multiplex PCR; TCRdb has only the in-frame clones, and not every one. The data hold roughly 2 million clones, with 90% to 95% observed a single time. Sequencing was carried out using naive CD4+ T cells sorted from blood. Subset: CD45RA+ positively selected. These receptors were taken from a man between 18 and 29 years old in good health.

This clone was seen once. The chain combines TRBV30 with TRBJ1-1, with D possibly matching TRBD1 (5 bases). This CDR3 spans 15 amino acids. Trimming shortened V by 0 bases and J by 1 base, and 12 bases separated the two germline ends. CDR1 and CDR2 (germline): GTSNPN, SVGIG (reference sequence). CDR3 sequence reads: CAWSVVSRANTEAFF. CDR3 DNA sequence: TGTGCCTGGAGTGTAGTTAGCAGGGCGAACACTGAAGCTTTCTTT.

The V and J genes are TRBV6-6 and TRBJ1-5; TRBD1 might be the D (6 bases). The germline V gene has CDR1 MNHNY and CDR2 SVGAGI (reference sequence). There are 13 residues in the CDR3. V lost 5 bases and J 7 bases, leaving 12 bases between the germline ends. The CDR3 DNA reads as TGTGCCAGCAGTGGACAGCCCAACCAGCCCCAGCATTTT. Translation gives CASSGQPNQPQHF.

The rearrangement uses TRBV5-1 and TRBJ1-4, with 7 bases identical to TRBD1. V shed 1 base and J 5 bases; nucleotides not matched to a gene: 5. Germline lookup yields CDR1 SGHRS and CDR2 YFSETQ. This CDR3 has 15 residues. The CDR3 loop is CASSLRQGENEKLFF. As DNA, the CDR3 is TGCGCCAGCAGCTTGAGACAGGGAGAAAATGAAAAACTGTTTTTT.